Listed here are 24 T cell receptor beta chains from one sample, sequenced in a study of T cells after posttransplantation cyclophosphamide (dated by TCRdb to the mid-2010s). The method was the immunoSEQ multiplex PCR assay. Imported from immuneACCESS, the table was reduced by TCRdb to in-frame sequences with V and J called. These copies leave out some clones; in studies compared against another copy, an unresolved V gene accounts for under half, and the cause of the remainder is not known. The table records 40,000 to 55,000 clones for this sample, and not one of them appears only once. About 2.2% of the sample lies in the top ten. Sequenced: PBMCs. These receptors all come from a man in his forties or fifties in good health, CMV-negative, and a related stem cell transplant donor.

This clone was seen many times. V usage is TRBV10-1 and J usage is TRBJ2-7; 10 bases align to TRBD2. This CDR3 is built from 15 residues. V shed 2 bases and J 4 bases; nucleotides not matched to a gene: 5. Germline CDR1 WNHNN, CDR2 SYGVQD (reference sequence). The CDR3, as DNA: TGCGCCAGCAGTGAGCGGACTAGCGGATCTTACGAGCAGTACTTC. Translating it yields CASSERTSGSYEQYF.

Ten or more counts support this clone. V and J are TRBV19 and TRBJ2-7; D might be TRBD1 (5 bases). Germline loops: CDR1 LNHDA, CDR2 SQIVND (reference sequence). The CDR3 runs to 14 residues. V lost 8 bases, J lost 1 base, and 15 bases lay in between. The CDR3, as DNA: TGTGCCAGTCAAATCGCCCAGGGATCCTACGAGCAGTACTTC. This codes for CASQIAQGSYEQYF.

Only a few counts were recorded for this clone. It may be a read error: a sequence one base away is much more abundant. This chain joins TRBV6-1 and TRBJ2-1; 11 bases are shared with TRBD2. CDR1 is MNHNS and CDR2 is SASEGT in the germline V gene. The CDR3 loop spans 15 amino acids. The CDR3 nucleotides are TGTGCCAGCAGGATTACTAGCGGGAGCAACAATGAGCAGCTCTTC. Translating it yields CASRITSGSNNEQLF.

In this sample, this clone turned up many times. This chain connects TRBV18 to TRBJ1-5, with 7 bases fitting TRBD1. Germline lookup yields CDR1 KGHSH and CDR2 LQKENI. J was trimmed by 4 bases and V by 4 bases; bases with no gene match: 4. The CDR3 length is 14 residues. The chain's CDR3 is CASSLDRENQPQHF. The CDR3 coding sequence is TGTGCCAGCTCACTTGACAGGGAGAATCAGCCCCAGCATTTT.

This clone was recorded many times. The chain employs TRBV4-1 and TRBJ2-2; TRBD1 might be the D (5 bases). The CDR3 consists of 16 residues. Germline loops: CDR1 MGHRA, CDR2 YSYEKL. The germline V and J ends were trimmed by 0 bases and 1 base, with 9 bases remaining between them. The CDR3 here is CASSQDPTGNTGELFF. The CDR3 DNA is TGCGCCAGCAGCCAAGATCCCACAGGGAACACCGGGGAGCTGTTTTTT.

This clone was detected ten times or more. This chain connects TRBV19 to TRBJ1-2; TRBD1 is a possible D gene (5 bases). Germline V gene data show CDR1 as LNHDA and CDR2 as SQIVND (reference sequence). V was trimmed by 6 bases and J by 3 bases, leaving 11 bases between them. The CDR3 is 13 residues long. The CDR3 DNA reads TGTGCCAGTAGAGTGCAGGGCGACTATGGCTACACCTTC. As protein: CASRVQGDYGYTF.

In this sample, this clone turned up many times. This chain connects TRBV4-1 to TRBJ2-1; D not certain. Germline lookup yields CDR1 MGHRA and CDR2 YSYEKL. Trimming removed 0 bases at V and 6 bases at J, with 9 bases between. There are 14 residues in the CDR3. CDR3 region: CASSQDQELNEQFF. CDR3 nucleotide sequence: TGCGCCAGCAGCCAAGATCAGGAACTCAATGAGCAGTTCTTC.

This clone was recorded at least ten times. The J gene is TRBJ1-2, the V gene TRBV5-4; tentative D call: TRBD1 (6 bases). Germline CDR1 reads SGHNT; CDR2 reads YYREEE (reference sequence). V shed 1 base and J shed 4 bases, with 8 bases lying between them. The CDR3 covers 13 residues. Here the CDR3 DNA reads TGTGCCAGCAGCTTGCAGACAGGCTATGGCTACACCTTC. Its protein is CASSLQTGYGYTF.

A note on this clone: One junction end does not reproduce the germline sequence, and a read error may be involved. V usage is TRBV30 and J usage is TRBJ1-6, with D hard to call. This CDR3 has 13 amino acids. Germline V gene sequence: CDR1 GTSNPN, CDR2 SVGIG (reference sequence). As DNA, the CDR3 is TGTGCCTGGACAGGACTGGTGAATTCCCCCCTCCACTTT. Its translation is CAWTGLVNSPLHF.

This clone was recorded many times. The CDR3 reads CAIAQGFYEQYF. The CDR3 nucleotides are TGTGCCATCGCACAGGGGTTCTACGAGCAGTACTTC. The chain joins TRBV10-3 to TRBJ2-7; 7 bases are shared with TRBD1. The V segment lost 8 bases and the J segment 3 bases; nucleotides outside the gene matches: 4. Germline lookup yields CDR1 ENHRY and CDR2 SYGVKD. The CDR3 sequence is 12 residues long.

This clone has at least ten counts. This sequence joins TRBV5-1 and TRBJ1-1; D is ambiguous. V lost 2 bases to trimming and J lost 10 bases, with 27 bases between them. The CDR3 covers 17 residues. Germline V gives CDR1 SGHRS, CDR2 YFSETQ. The CDR3 loop reads CASSFPGSQIRGAAAFF. The CDR3 bases are TGCGCCAGCAGCTTTCCCGGGTCTCAGATACGGGGAGCTGCAGCTTTCTTT.

This clone was detected many times. V usage is TRBV11-2 and J usage is TRBJ2-3, with D perhaps TRBD2 (6 bases). The germline V and J ends were trimmed by 4 bases and 0 bases, with 11 bases remaining between them. The germline CDR1 and CDR2 sequences are SGHAT and FQNNGV. The CDR3 runs 15 residues. The CDR3 DNA reads TGTGCCAGCAGCTCCCGACTAGGTAGCACAGATACGCAGTATTTT. As protein: CASSSRLGSTDTQYF.

This clone was seen only a few times. The genes are TRBV6-5 and TRBJ2-7, with 9 bases identical to TRBD1. With 7 bases clipped from V and 4 bases from J, the junction kept 2 bases outside the gene matches. Germline V CDR1 and CDR2: MNHEY, SVGAGI. The CDR3 length is 12 residues. CDR3 sequence reads: CASTDRGYEQYF. The CDR3 nucleotides read TGTGCCAGCACGGACAGGGGATACGAGCAGTACTTC.

The V gene is TRBV11-3, the J gene TRBJ2-3, with 7 bases fitting TRBD2. The V gene's germline CDR1 is SGHNT and CDR2 YENEEA. V trimming: 1 base; J trimming: 0 bases; junction bases outside the gene matches: 1. The CDR3 consists of 15 residues. As DNA, the CDR3 is TGTGCCAGCAGCTTAGGGCGGGGGAGCACAGATACGCAGTATTTT. This gives the protein CASSLGRGSTDTQYF.

This clone was detected ten times or more. This rearrangement joins TRBV27 to TRBJ2-7, with 7 bases identical to TRBD1. CDR1 MNHEY and CDR2 SMNVEV come from the germline V gene (reference sequence). V shed 6 bases and J 3 bases; nucleotides not matched to a gene: 5. The CDR3 loop spans 13 amino acids. CDR3 nucleotide sequence: TGTGCCAGCAGCCCCGGGACAGACTACGAGCAGTACTTC. This sequence encodes CASSPGTDYEQYF.

This clone was counted many times. The chain joins TRBV10-2 to TRBJ1-3, with D unresolved. From germline, CDR1 is WSHSY and CDR2 SAAADI. V was cut by 0 bases and J by 0 bases, with 12 bases left in between. The CDR3 contains 17 residues. CDR3 DNA sequence: TGCGCCAGCAGTGAGTCAATCCTTTTCCCCTCTGGAAACACCATATATTTT. Amino acids: CASSESILFPSGNTIYF.

This clone occurred many times. The chain links TRBV29-1 to TRBJ1-1; D remains unclear. Trimming pared 7 bases from V and 6 bases from J, leaving 18 bases between. CDR3 length: 13 amino acids. CDR1 SQVTM and CDR2 ANQGSEA come from the germline V gene. The CDR3 DNA reads as TGCAGCGGTTACAGATACGAACTGCCTGAAGCTTTCTTT. As protein: CSGYRYELPEAFF.

This clone was observed many times. The V gene is TRBV14, the J gene TRBJ1-4, with TRBD1 as a possible D gene (5 bases). Trimming cost V 2 bases and J 0 bases, with 13 bases left between them. Germline lookup yields CDR1 SGHDN and CDR2 FVKESK. The CDR3 contains 17 residues. CDR3 sequence: CASSQFTGEATNEKLFF. The DNA for the CDR3 is TGTGCCAGCAGCCAATTTACAGGAGAAGCAACTAATGAAAAACTGTTTTTT.

This clone appeared many times. V gene TRBV6-1 combines with J gene TRBJ1-1, with D perhaps matching TRBD1 (6 bases). This CDR3 contains 11 residues. Germline CDR1 and CDR2: MNHNS and SASEGT. CDR3 in amino acids: CGTEVDTEAFF. The DNA of the CDR3 is TGTGGGACAGAGGTGGACACTGAAGCTTTCTTT.

This clone was seen at least ten times. J is TRBJ1-4 and V is TRBV4-1; D is possibly TRBD1 (6 bases). The V and J ends lost 4 bases and 7 bases respectively, with 19 bases between them. The CDR3 is made up of 16 amino acids. Per germline, CDR1 MGHRA and CDR2 YSYEKL. CDR3: CASSLVWSGAGEKLFF. The CDR3 DNA reads TGCGCCAGCAGCCTTGTTTGGTCAGGGGCGGGTGAAAAACTGTTTTTT.

This clone was detected ten times or more. This chain joins TRBV6-4 and TRBJ1-5; tentative D call: TRBD1 (6 bases). The germline gives CDR1 MRHNA, CDR2 SNTAGT. The CDR3 loop spans 17 amino acids. V was cut by 7 bases and J by 0 bases, with 19 bases left in between. The CDR3 DNA reads as TGTGCCAGCACCCTAAGGGGGACACTTTATAGCAATCAGCCCCAGCATTTT. As protein: CASTLRGTLYSNQPQHF.

This clone was seen ten or more times. This chain uses TRBV7-3 with TRBJ2-1; 14 nucleotides agree with TRBD2. Germline trimming cut 3 bases from V and 7 bases from J; bases unmatched to any gene: 2. This CDR3 is built from 15 residues. Germline CDR1 and CDR2: SGHTA and FQGTGA. CDR3 coding DNA: TGTGCCAGCAGCTTGACTAGCGGGAGGGTTAATGAGCAGTTCTTC. Its translation: CASSLTSGRVNEQFF.

In this sample, this clone turned up a few times. J is TRBJ2-5 and V is TRBV27; 7 bases are shared with TRBD1. The J call may be in error: the DNA end matches TRBJ2-7 better. This CDR3 has 16 residues. The V gene's germline CDR1 is MNHEY and CDR2 SMNVEV (reference sequence). CDR3 sequence (DNA): TGTGCCAGCAGTTTATCACGTCGAACAGGGGCGGGCGAGCAGTACTTC. Its translation: CASSLSRRTGAGEQYF.

This clone was observed at least ten times. The V call is TRBV27, the J call TRBJ2-3; maybe TRBD2 (5 bases). Germline V lookup: CDR1 MNHEY, CDR2 SMNVEV (reference sequence). This CDR3 is built from 17 residues. Trimming took off 5 bases at V and 8 bases at J, with 26 bases between the two ends. In DNA, the CDR3 is TGTGCCAGCAGTAGAGGAGATTCTGCGGGCCCCACCGGTACGCAGTATTTT. Translating it yields CASSRGDSAGPTGTQYF.